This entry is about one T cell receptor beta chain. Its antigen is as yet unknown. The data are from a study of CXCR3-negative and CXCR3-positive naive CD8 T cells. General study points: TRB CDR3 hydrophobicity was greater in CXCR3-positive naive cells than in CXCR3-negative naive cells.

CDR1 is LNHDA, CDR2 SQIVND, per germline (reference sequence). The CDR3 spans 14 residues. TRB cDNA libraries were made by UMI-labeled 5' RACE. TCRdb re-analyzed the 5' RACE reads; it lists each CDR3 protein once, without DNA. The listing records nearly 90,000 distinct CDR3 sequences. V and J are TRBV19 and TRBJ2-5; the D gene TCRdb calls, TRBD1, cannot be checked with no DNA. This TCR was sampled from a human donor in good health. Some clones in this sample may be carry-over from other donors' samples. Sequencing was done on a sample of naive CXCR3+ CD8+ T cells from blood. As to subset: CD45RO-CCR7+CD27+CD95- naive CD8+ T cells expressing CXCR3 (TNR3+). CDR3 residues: CASTLGGAEETQYF.